This note documents a single TCR beta chain sequence. TCRdb's table, derived via immunoSEQ multiplex PCR, lists solely in-frame clones and lacks some. The sample holds some 11,000 clones; roughly 80% are singletons and the top ten take about 6%. This specimen belongs to a study of preoperative IRX-2 immunotherapy in early breast cancer. Germline CDR1 is KGHSH and CDR2 is LQKENI. V lost 2 bases to trimming and J lost 2 bases, with 10 bases between them. There are 15 residues in the CDR3. Treatment in this sample: preoperative locoregional IRX-2 cytokine immunotherapy. Preoperative locoregional IRX-2 cytokine immunotherapy was tested in the phase Ib source study.

This TCR was recovered from a human donor with breast cancer. The specimen was lymph node tissue, collected before IRX-2 immunotherapy. V gene TRBV18 combines with J gene TRBJ1-5; D is ambiguous. CDR3 protein: CASSPIKQGNQPQHF. As DNA, the CDR3 is TGTGCCAGCTCACCAATTAAGCAGGGCAATCAGCCCCAGCATTTT.